These 29 T cell receptor beta chains originate from one sample sequenced in a study of cytomegalovirus exposure and HLA in healthy donors. Vbeta (60) and Jbeta (13) primers were used in the PCR. Some clones are missing from TCRdb's copy, which holds only in-frame ones; the method was immunoSEQ multiplex PCR. The sample contains some 110,000 clones, 65% to 75% of which appear only once. The sample comprised PBMCs. These receptors all come from a female donor in good health and CMV-seronegative.

The chain joins TRBV27 to TRBJ2-7; D perhaps matches TRBD1 (5 bases). Between the trimmed V and J ends, which lost 4 bases and 3 bases, there was a span of 10 bases. CDR3 length equals 13 residues. The V gene's germline CDR1 is MNHEY and CDR2 SMNVEV (reference sequence). DNA for the CDR3: TGTGCCAGCAGTTCCTCAGACAGCTACGAGCAGTACTTC. Encoded protein: CASSSSDSYEQYF.

This clone was counted a single time. The chain links TRBV27 to TRBJ2-2; TRBD2 matches 13 bases. V gave up 5 bases and J gave up 6 bases; unmatched junction bases: 6. The germline CDR1 and CDR2 sequences are MNHEY and SMNVEV (reference sequence). The CDR3 length is 16 residues. The DNA of the CDR3 is TGTGCCAGCAGTCCCGGACTAGCGGGAGTGGCCGGGGAGCTGTTTTTT. Its protein is CASSPGLAGVAGELFF.

This clone has a single count. The chain employs TRBV5-1 and TRBJ2-7, with TRBD1 matching over 8 bases. J lost 2 bases, V lost 4 bases, and 5 bases had no gene match. The CDR3 totals 14 residues. Germline V CDR1 and CDR2: SGHRS, YFSETQ. The CDR3 sequence: CASSHRQGPYEQYF. Here the CDR3 DNA reads TGCGCCAGCAGCCACCGACAGGGGCCCTACGAGCAGTACTTC.

The rearrangement uses TRBV27 and TRBJ1-2; 7 nucleotides agree with TRBD1. Germline V gene lookup returns CDR1 MNHEY and CDR2 SMNVEV (reference sequence). CDR3 length equals 13 residues. V lost 4 bases, J lost 8 bases, and 7 bases stayed unmatched. Written as DNA, the CDR3 is TGTGCCAGCAGTTGGGGACAGTTGGGCGGCTACACCTTC. Translating it yields CASSWGQLGGYTF.

This clone was seen once. The DNA for the CDR3 is TGTGCTAGTGGTTTGAGCGGGAGGACCGGTGAGCAGTTCTTC. Its translation is CASGLSGRTGEQFF. The chain joins TRBV12-5 to TRBJ2-1; 9 positions match TRBD2. Germline assignment: CDR1 LGHNT and CDR2 FRNRAP. This CDR3 has 14 residues. V dropped 2 bases and J dropped 9; count of bases not matched to a gene: 5.

V usage is TRBV28 and J usage is TRBJ1-5; no firm D call. CDR1 MDHEN and CDR2 SYDVKM come from the germline V gene. Trimming removed 7 bases from V and 0 bases from J, with 10 bases in between. The CDR3 totals 14 residues. CDR3 nucleotides: TGTGCCAGCAACCCCGCAGGTAGCAATCAGCCCCAGCATTTT. Amino acids: CASNPAGSNQPQHF.

This chain links TRBV6-5 with TRBJ2-3; a weak D match, TRBD1 (5 bases). Germline V gene sequence: CDR1 MNHEY, CDR2 SVGAGI. The V end lost 2 bases, the J end lost 1 base, and 10 bases lay between the germline ends. The CDR3 sequence is 15 residues long. The DNA for the CDR3 is TGTGCCAGCAGTTACGGCAGGGCAGGCACAGATACGCAGTATTTT. It specifies CASSYGRAGTDTQYF.

The V call is TRBV6-5, the J call TRBJ1-3, with 9 bases lining up with TRBD1. V gave up 7 bases and J gave up 9 bases; unmatched junction bases: 10. Germline-derived CDR1 and CDR2 are MNHEY and SVGAGI. The CDR3 runs 14 residues. CDR3 bases: TGTGCCAGCACCCGGGACAGGGAGGGTGGCACCATATATTTT. This translates into CASTRDREGGTIYF.

The chain joins TRBV29-1 to TRBJ2-7; a possible D gene is TRBD2 (5 bases). The V end was cut by 2 bases, the J end by 5 bases, with 13 bases between. CDR1 and CDR2 from the germline V gene are SQVTM and ANQGSEA. The CDR3 extends over 13 amino acids. The CDR3 DNA follows: TGCAGCGTTGAATCTAGCAGACTCGACGAGCAGTACTTC. This sequence encodes CSVESSRLDEQYF.

This clone was seen more than once but under ten times. The chain uses TRBV5-1 and TRBJ2-5; TRBD2 might be the D (5 bases). Germline loops: CDR1 SGHRS, CDR2 YFSETQ. V was trimmed by 7 bases and J by 2 bases, leaving 15 bases between them. The length of the CDR3 is 14 residues. CDR3 in DNA: TGCGCCAGCGGTGCAAGCGGAACTCAAGAGACCCAGTACTTC. Translated, it gives CASGASGTQETQYF. The full variable domain, rest sourced from reference TRBV5-1 and TRBJ2-5, is KAGVTQTPRYLIKTRGQQVTLSCSPISGHRSVSWYQQTPGQGLQFLFEYFSETQRNKGNFPGRFSGRQFSNSRSEMNVSTLELGDSALYLCASGASGTQETQYFGPGTRLLVL.

The chain couples TRBV2 to TRBJ1-1; TRBD1 might be the D (6 bases). CDR3 length: 14 residues. Germline V gene data show CDR1 as SNHLY and CDR2 as FYNNEI. The V and J ends lost 2 bases and 5 bases respectively, with 12 bases between them. CDR3 bases: TGTGCCAGCAGTGAAAGGCGGGGGCGAACTGAAGCTTTCTTT. Its translation is CASSERRGRTEAFF. The whole variable domain, filled in from reference TRBV2 and TRBJ1-1, reads EPEVTQTPSHQVTQMGQEVILRCVPISNHLYFYWYRQILGQKVEFLVSFYNNEISEKSEIFDDQFSVERPDGSNFTLKIRSTKLEDSAMYFCASSERRGRTEAFFGQGTRLTVV.

Here the CDR3 DNA reads TGTGCCAGCAGCGTAGAAGCGGGGTCCCTCTCCTACGAGCAGTACTTC. Encoded protein: CASSVEAGSLSYEQYF. The chain joins TRBV4-2 to TRBJ2-7; 7 positions match TRBD2. The V gene end was trimmed by 5 bases and the J gene end by 0 bases; junction bases not matched to a gene: 10. The germline CDR1 and CDR2 sequences are LGHNA and YNFKEQ. This CDR3 is built from 16 residues.

This clone turned up a few times. V and J are TRBV28 and TRBJ1-5; 8 bases fit TRBD1. The CDR3 has 15 amino acids. V trimming: 3 bases; J trimming: 6 bases; junction bases outside the gene matches: 7. The germline V gene encodes CDR1 MDHEN and CDR2 SYDVKM. CDR3 sequence reads: CASSLSGGASQPQHF. In DNA, the CDR3 is TGTGCCAGCAGTTTGTCAGGGGGCGCGTCTCAGCCCCAGCATTTT. Filled out from reference TRBV28 and TRBJ1-5, the complete variable domain reads DVKVTQSSRYLVKRTGEKVFLECVQDMDHENMFWYRQDPGLGLRLIYFSYDVKMKEKGDIPEGYSVSREKKERFSLILESASTNQTSMYLCASSLSGGASQPQHFGDGTRLSIL.

V gene TRBV14 combines with J gene TRBJ2-1; a possible D gene is TRBD2 (6 bases). Germline V gene lookup returns CDR1 SGHDN and CDR2 FVKESK. This CDR3 spans 15 amino acids. V lost 1 base and J 4 bases, leaving 11 bases between the germline ends. The CDR3 bases are TGTGCCAGCAGCCAAGGAAGGGGAGGATACAATGAGCAGTTCTTC. As protein: CASSQGRGGYNEQFF.

This rearrangement joins TRBV7-9 to TRBJ2-1, with 10 nucleotides matching TRBD2. J gave up 6 bases and V 6 bases, and 8 bases lay outside the gene matches. The germline CDR1 and CDR2 sequences are SEHNR and FQNEAQ (reference sequence). The CDR3 covers 15 residues. The CDR3 here is CASSSFSGRANEQFF. CDR3 nucleotides: TGTGCCAGCAGTAGTTTCAGCGGGAGGGCCAATGAGCAGTTCTTC.

V is TRBV5-1 and J is TRBJ2-1; 7 bases agree with TRBD2. Per germline, CDR1 SGHRS and CDR2 YFSETQ. The CDR3 extends over 16 amino acids. The trim removed 0 bases at V and 0 bases at J, leaving 3 bases unmatched. The CDR3 coding sequence is TGCGCCAGCAGCTTGGACGGGGGGAGCTCCTACAATGAGCAGTTCTTC. Amino acids: CASSLDGGSSYNEQFF.

The chain uses TRBV5-1 and TRBJ1-2; 8 positions match TRBD1. The CDR3 runs to 15 residues. Per the germline V gene, CDR1 is SGHRS and CDR2 is YFSETQ. J was trimmed by 3 bases and V by 4 bases; bases with no gene match: 8. The DNA of the CDR3 is TGCGCCAGCAGCCCGCGGACAGGGAGGGACTATGGCTACACCTTC. This gives the protein CASSPRTGRDYGYTF.

For the CDR3, the DNA is TGTGCCAGCAGTAGGATTACAGGCCCTCGGGATACGCAGTATTTT. It codes for CASSRITGPRDTQYF. The chain has TRBV6-1 and TRBJ2-3, with TRBD1 as a possible D gene (5 bases). V was shortened by 5 bases and J by 6 bases, with 18 bases between the two germline ends. The CDR3 is 15 residues long. Germline V lookup: CDR1 MNHNS, CDR2 SASEGT.

As for this clone: This sample also contains other DNA sequences that code for the same CDR3. This chain uses TRBV10-2 with TRBJ1-3, with D unresolved. Germline CDR1 reads WSHSY; CDR2 reads SAAADI. This CDR3 has 15 residues. V was pared by 2 bases and J by 0 bases, with 8 bases between. CDR3 coding DNA: TGCGCCAGCAGTGAGCGGGTTAGCTCTGGAAACACCATATATTTT. The encoded protein is CASSERVSSGNTIYF.

The rearrangement joins TRBV2 to TRBJ2-7; D is possibly TRBD1 (6 bases). This CDR3 is built from 14 residues. V lost 6 bases and J lost 0, with 12 bases in between. Germline values: CDR1 SNHLY, CDR2 FYNNEI. As DNA, the CDR3 is TGTGCCAGCAGAGCCCAGGGGCTCTCCTACGAGCAGTACTTC. Residues: CASRAQGLSYEQYF.

This chain connects TRBV9 to TRBJ1-2; 8 positions agree with TRBD1. Germline trimming cut 3 bases from V and 0 bases from J; bases unmatched to any gene: 1. Germline loops: CDR1 SGDLS, CDR2 YYNGEE. CDR3 length equals 14 residues. The CDR3 protein is CASSGDRSNYGYTF. CDR3 in DNA: TGTGCCAGCAGCGGGGACAGGTCTAACTATGGCTACACCTTC.

The chain joins TRBV11-3 to TRBJ1-1; no firm D call. In germline, CDR1 is SGHNT, CDR2 YENEEA. The CDR3 totals 13 residues. The V gene lost 1 base and the J gene lost 7 bases, with 10 bases spanning the gap. The CDR3 DNA sequence: TGTGCCAGCAGCTTAGGACTCTACGGTGAAGCTTTCTTT. Its protein product is CASSLGLYGEAFF.

This chain connects TRBV9 to TRBJ2-1; 10 positions match TRBD1. The CDR3 is 14 residues long. J was trimmed by 6 bases and V by 7 bases; bases with no gene match: 7. CDR1 SGDLS and CDR2 YYNGEE come from the germline V gene. CDR3 bases: TGTGCCAGCGGACCGGGACAGGGGTCCAATGAGCAGTTCTTC. As protein: CASGPGQGSNEQFF.

The V and J genes are TRBV5-4 and TRBJ1-4; TRBD1 might be the D (6 bases). The CDR3 runs 16 residues. V was cut by 4 bases and J by 4 bases, with 17 bases left in between. Germline V gene lookup returns CDR1 SGHNT and CDR2 YYREEE (reference sequence). DNA of the CDR3: TGTGCCAGCAGCCTATCTGTGGACAGCCGTAATGAAAAACTGTTTTTT. Protein sequence: CASSLSVDSRNEKLFF.

CDR3: CASSVRAGSPYEQYF. Written as DNA, the CDR3 is TGTGCCAGCAGCGTCCGCGCGGGGTCCCCCTACGAGCAGTACTTC. This chain links TRBV9 with TRBJ2-7; a possible D gene is TRBD2 (6 bases). V was clipped by 2 bases and J by 2 bases, with 14 bases between them. The CDR3 is 15 residues long. In germline, CDR1 is SGDLS, CDR2 YYNGEE.

V is TRBV6-5 and J is TRBJ1-1; D is ambiguous. This CDR3 region has 13 residues. The V gene's germline CDR1 is MNHEY and CDR2 SVGAGI. The ends were cut back, 6 bases at V and 3 bases at J, with 11 bases in the middle. Written as DNA, the CDR3 is TGTGCCAGCAGCTGGGGTAGCGACACTGAAGCTTTCTTT. Amino acid sequence: CASSWGSDTEAFF.

This chain connects TRBV10-3 to TRBJ2-3; D possibly corresponds to TRBD2 (5 bases). The germline gives CDR1 ENHRY, CDR2 SYGVKD. The V gene lost 5 bases and the J gene lost 1 base, with 16 bases spanning the gap. CDR3 length equals 16 residues. The CDR3 nucleotides read TGTGCCATCAGTCCCCTGGCGGACGGGGGCACAGATACGCAGTATTTT. Residues: CAISPLADGGTDTQYF.

The chain links TRBV10-3 to TRBJ2-7, with D unresolved. There are 16 residues in the CDR3. Between the trimmed V and J ends, which lost 0 bases and 2 bases, there was a span of 14 bases. CDR1 is ENHRY and CDR2 is SYGVKD in the germline V gene. CDR3: CAISESSVEQPYEQYF. The DNA of the CDR3 is TGTGCCATCAGTGAGTCCTCCGTTGAACAGCCCTACGAGCAGTACTTC.

Only a few counts were recorded for this clone. The chain uses TRBV30 and TRBJ2-1, with D possibly TRBD1 on 6 matching bases. The V end was cut by 5 bases, the J end by 7 bases, with 12 bases between. CDR3 size: 12 residues. Germline V gene lookup returns CDR1 GTSNPN and CDR2 SVGIG (reference sequence). The CDR3 region is CAWGGARNEQFF. The CDR3 DNA follows: TGTGCCTGGGGGGGCGCCAGGAATGAGCAGTTCTTC.